This TCR beta chain was sequenced during a study of blood T cells in healthy people across ages. Using a J-beta primer mix together with a sample-barcoded 5' primer, a second PCR was run for 7 to 11 cycles. Sequencing recovered at least 3 million CDR3-containing paired-end reads from each sample. TCRdb redid the calling of the 5' RACE reads with MiXCR, one entry per CDR3 protein. Of 450,000 to 650,000 distinct CDR3 sequences in the sample, about 25% were seen once. With V trimmed by 3 bases and J by 8 bases, 23 bases remained unmatched. The CDR3 consists of 20 residues. Germline V gives CDR1 LGHDT, CDR2 YNNKEL (reference sequence). The extraction recovered at least 5.5 micrograms of total RNA per sample. The same data also contributed to another study, on T cells of mothers and their children. Turning to that study: A few healthy Caucasian mothers served as donors, and their six children did as well.

This chain uses TRBV3-1 with TRBJ1-1, with 11 nucleotides matching TRBD1. The receptor was isolated from a boy aged 5-17 years in good health. Sequencing was done on a sample of blood. CDR3 in DNA: TGTGCCAGCAGCCAGCCCGGGACAGGGGGTGGGTTCTTCTTACCTAACGAAGCTTTCTTT. Its protein is CASSQPGTGGGFFLPNEAFF.